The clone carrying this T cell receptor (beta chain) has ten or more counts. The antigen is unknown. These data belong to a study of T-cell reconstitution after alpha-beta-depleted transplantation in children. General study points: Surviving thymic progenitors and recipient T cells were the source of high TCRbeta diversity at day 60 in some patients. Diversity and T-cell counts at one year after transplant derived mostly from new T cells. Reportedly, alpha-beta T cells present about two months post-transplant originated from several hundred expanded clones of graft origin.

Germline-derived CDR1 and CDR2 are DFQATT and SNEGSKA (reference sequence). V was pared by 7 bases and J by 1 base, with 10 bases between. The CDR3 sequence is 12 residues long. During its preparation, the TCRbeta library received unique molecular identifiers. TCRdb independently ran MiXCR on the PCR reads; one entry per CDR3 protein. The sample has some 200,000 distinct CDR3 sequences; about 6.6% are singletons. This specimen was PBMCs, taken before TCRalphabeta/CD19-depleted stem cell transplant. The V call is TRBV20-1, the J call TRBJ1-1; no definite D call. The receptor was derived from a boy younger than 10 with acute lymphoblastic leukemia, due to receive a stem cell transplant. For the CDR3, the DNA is TGCAGTGAGTACAACAAGAACACTGAAGCTTTCTTT. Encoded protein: CSEYNKNTEAFF.